This T cell receptor beta chain comes out of a study of cytomegalovirus exposure and HLA in healthy donors. With 60 Vbeta and 13 Jbeta primers, the PCR was carried out. Produced via immunoSEQ multiplex PCR; TCRdb's table is partial and in-frame only. The sample gives 150,000 or so clones, 77% of which show up once; 1.5% to 2% is in the top ten. CDR1 is SNHLY and CDR2 is FYNNEI in the germline V gene. The V gene lost 6 bases and the J gene lost 8 bases, with 19 bases spanning the gap. The CDR3 runs 14 residues. This clone was seen a handful of times. Its antigen is not known. Study-level points and caveats: A few chains tied to CMV proved CMV antigen-specific in vitro. A later analysis linked a missense variant in DCLRE1C to the trimming of TCR beta V and J genes.

The sample consisted of PBMCs. The source of this sequence is a woman aged 25-40 years in good health and CMV-seronegative. The chain employs TRBV2 and TRBJ1-2; perhaps TRBD1 as D (6 bases). The CDR3 DNA follows: TGTGCCAGCAGCGACGAACAGGGATATCGAGGCTACACCTTC. It yields the protein CASSDEQGYRGYTF.